A selection of T cell receptor beta chains follows, all from one sample in a study of human T cells and chemical hapten exposure. Each CDR3 protein is one row after TCRdb ran MiXCR on the RACE reads. The profile shows 150,000 to 200,000 distinct CDR3 sequences, approximately 20% of them singletons. The sequences come from whole blood, collected in connection with sensitization to the hapten diphenylcyclopropenone (DPC). The receptors stem from a woman aged 45 to 65 with alopecia areata. Some clones in this sample may be carry-over from other donors' samples. CDR3s include the opening cysteine and the closing phenylalanine or tryptophan. D genes are given only for firm matches. Rows may omit the clone size; those that give it use once, few, many or a size class.

J	V	D	size	DNA	CDR3
TRBJ2-3	TRBV7-9	NA	NA	TGTGCCAGCAGAGCAGGGATCACAGATACGCAGTATTTT	CASRAGITDTQYF
TRBJ2-5	TRBV27	NA	NA	TGTGCCAGCAGCCCAACCTATTCGACAGAGGCAGAGACCCAGTACTTC	CASSPTYSTEAETQYF
TRBJ2-4	TRBV5-1	NA	few	TGCGCCAGCAGCTTTGAGCCTCTAGCCAAAAACATTCAGTACTTC	CASSFEPLAKNIQYF
TRBJ2-1	TRBV29-1	TRBD1	NA	TGCAGCGTTGTCTTTCAGGGGGCGGGTGAGCAGTTCTTC	CSVVFQGAGEQFF
TRBJ2-7	TRBV5-1	TRBD1	few	TGCGCCAGCAGCGACAGGGGGGGCTACGAGCAGTACTTC	CASSDRGGYEQYF
TRBJ2-1	TRBV20-1	TRBD2	NA	TGCAGTGCTCCCCCAGGGAGCGGGAGGGCCAATGAGCAGTTCTTC	CSAPPGSGRANEQFF
TRBJ1-6	TRBV10-3	TRBD1	few	TGTGCCATCAGTGAGGGGACAGGGGGCGCCGGGAATTCACCCCTCCACTTT	CAISEGTGGAGNSPLHF
TRBJ2-7	TRBV10-3	TRBD2	NA	TGTGCCATCAGCAGCGGGAGAAGTGCCTACGAGCAGTACTTC	CAISSGRSAYEQYF
TRBJ1-1	TRBV5-1	NA	few	TGCGCCAGCAGCTTGGGCGGGGGGGGTTACACTGAAGCTTTCTTT	CASSLGGGGYTEAFF
TRBJ2-1	TRBV29-1	TRBD2	NA	TGCAGCGTTGAAAAAGCGGGAGTTCCTTCGGGCGAGCAGTTCTTC	CSVEKAGVPSGEQFF
TRBJ1-2	TRBV3-1	TRBD1	NA	TGTGCCAGCAGCCTCCCCCCGGGACAGGGGCCCTCTGGGGGCTACACCTTC	CASSLPPGQGPSGGYTF
TRBJ2-3	TRBV20-1	NA	NA	TGCAGTGCCCGAGACCAGCAGCGCACAGATACGCAGTATTTT	CSARDQQRTDTQYF
TRBJ1-6	TRBV7-9	TRBD1	medium-sized	TGTGCCAGCAGCTCCCACGATCGGACAGGCTTTAATTCACCCCTCCACTTT	CASSSHDRTGFNSPLHF
TRBJ2-7	TRBV10-3	NA	NA	TGTGCCATCAGGGATCCGGGCGGGCAGTACTTC	CAIRDPGGQYF
TRBJ1-2	TRBV29-1	NA	NA	TGCAGCGTTGAAGAAAGGGCAGTCGACTATGGCTACACCTTC	CSVEERAVDYGYTF
TRBJ2-7	TRBV9	NA	NA	TGTGCCAGCAGCTCCCGAACCGGAGAGTCCAGCGAGCAGTACTTC	CASSSRTGESSEQYF
TRBJ1-4	TRBV11-2	NA	NA	TGTGCCAGCAGCGCCTCAATTGGTCTCGGTGAAAAACTGTTTTTT	CASSASIGLGEKLFF